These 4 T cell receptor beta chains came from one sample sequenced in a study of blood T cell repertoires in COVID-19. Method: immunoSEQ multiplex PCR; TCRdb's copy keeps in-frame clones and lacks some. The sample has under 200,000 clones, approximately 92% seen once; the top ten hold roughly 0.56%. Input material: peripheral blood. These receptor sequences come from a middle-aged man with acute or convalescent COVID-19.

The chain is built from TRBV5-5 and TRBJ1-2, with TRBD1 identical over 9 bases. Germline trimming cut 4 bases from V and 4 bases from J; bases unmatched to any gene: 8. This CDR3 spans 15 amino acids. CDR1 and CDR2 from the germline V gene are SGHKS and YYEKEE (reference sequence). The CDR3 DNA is TGTGCCAGCAGCACCGACAGGGGGACGATCTATGGCTACACCTTC. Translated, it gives CASSTDRGTIYGYTF.

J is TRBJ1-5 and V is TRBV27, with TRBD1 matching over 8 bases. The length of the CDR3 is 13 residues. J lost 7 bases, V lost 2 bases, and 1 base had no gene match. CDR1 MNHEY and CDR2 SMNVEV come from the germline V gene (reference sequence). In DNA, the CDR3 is TGTGCCAGCAGTTTAACAGGGGGACAGCCCCAGCATTTT. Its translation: CASSLTGGQPQHF.

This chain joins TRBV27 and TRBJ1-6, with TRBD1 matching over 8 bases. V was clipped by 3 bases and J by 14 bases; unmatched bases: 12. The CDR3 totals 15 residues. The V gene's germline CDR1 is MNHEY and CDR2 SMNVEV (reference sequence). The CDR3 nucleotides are TGTGCCAGCAGTTTCGCCCACGGACAGGGCGGGTCCCTCCACTTT. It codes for CASSFAHGQGGSLHF.

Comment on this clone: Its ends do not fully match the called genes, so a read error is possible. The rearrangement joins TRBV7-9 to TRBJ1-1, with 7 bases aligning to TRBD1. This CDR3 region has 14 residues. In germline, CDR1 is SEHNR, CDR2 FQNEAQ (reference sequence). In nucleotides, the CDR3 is TGTGCCAGCAACTTAGGGGGCGAGAACACTGAAGCTTTCTTT. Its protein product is CASNLGGENTEAFF. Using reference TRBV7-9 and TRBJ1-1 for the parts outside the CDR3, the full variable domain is DTGVSQNPRHKITKRGQNVTFRCDPISEHNRLYWYRQTLGQGPEFLTYFQNEAQLEKSRLLSDRFSAERPKGSFSTLEIQRTEQGDSAMYLCASNLGGENTEAFFGQGTRLTVV.